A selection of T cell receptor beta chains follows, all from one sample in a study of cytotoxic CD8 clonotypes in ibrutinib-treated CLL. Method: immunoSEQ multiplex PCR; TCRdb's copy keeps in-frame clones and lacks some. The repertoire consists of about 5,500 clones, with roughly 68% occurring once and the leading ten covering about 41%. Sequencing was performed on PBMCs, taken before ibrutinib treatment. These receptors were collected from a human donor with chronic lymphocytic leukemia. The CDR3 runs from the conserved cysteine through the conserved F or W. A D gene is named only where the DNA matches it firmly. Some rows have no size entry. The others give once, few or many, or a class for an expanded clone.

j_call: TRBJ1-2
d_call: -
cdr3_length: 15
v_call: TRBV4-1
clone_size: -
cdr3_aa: CASSQTGFPDYGYTF
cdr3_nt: TGCGCCAGCAGCCAAACAGGGTTTCCAGACTATGGCTACACCTTC

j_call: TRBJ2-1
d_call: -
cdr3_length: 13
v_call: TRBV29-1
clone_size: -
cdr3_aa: CSVDKSSYNEQFF
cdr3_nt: TGCAGCGTTGATAAGAGCTCCTACAATGAGCAGTTCTTC

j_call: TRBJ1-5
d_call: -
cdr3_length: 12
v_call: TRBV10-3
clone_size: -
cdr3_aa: CAISADNQPQHF
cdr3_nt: TGTGCCATCAGTGCGGACAATCAGCCCCAGCATTTT

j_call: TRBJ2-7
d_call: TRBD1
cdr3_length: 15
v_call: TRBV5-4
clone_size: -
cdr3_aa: CASSLAPGQGYEQYF
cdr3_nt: TGTGCCAGCAGCTTGGCCCCGGGACAGGGGTACGAGCAGTACTTC

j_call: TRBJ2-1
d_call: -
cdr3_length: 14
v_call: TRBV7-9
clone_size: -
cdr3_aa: CASSLVLGRSEQFF
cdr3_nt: TGTGCCAGCAGCTTAGTCCTAGGGAGGAGTGAGCAGTTCTTC

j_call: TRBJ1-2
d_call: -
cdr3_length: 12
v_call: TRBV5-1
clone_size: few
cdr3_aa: CASSLSGNGYTF
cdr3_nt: TGCGCCAGCAGCTTGTCGGGTAATGGCTACACCTTC

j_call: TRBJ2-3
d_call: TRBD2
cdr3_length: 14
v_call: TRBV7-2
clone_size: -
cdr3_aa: CASSLDRGGDTQYF
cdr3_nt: TGTGCCAGCAGCTTAGACCGGGGGGGAGATACGCAGTATTTT

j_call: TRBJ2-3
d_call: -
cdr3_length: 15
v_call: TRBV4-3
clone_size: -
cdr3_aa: CASSQREDRMDTQYF
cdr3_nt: TGCGCCAGCAGCCAAAGGGAGGACAGGATGGATACGCAGTATTTT

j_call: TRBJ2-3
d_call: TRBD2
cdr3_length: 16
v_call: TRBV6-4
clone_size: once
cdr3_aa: CASSPGTSGDVDTQYF
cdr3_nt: TGTGCCAGCAGTCCTGGGACTAGCGGGGACGTGGATACGCAGTATTTT

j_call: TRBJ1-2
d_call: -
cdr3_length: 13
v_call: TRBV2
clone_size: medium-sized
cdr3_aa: CASNQDGFYGYTF
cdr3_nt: TGTGCCAGCAACCAGGACGGGTTCTATGGCTACACCTTC

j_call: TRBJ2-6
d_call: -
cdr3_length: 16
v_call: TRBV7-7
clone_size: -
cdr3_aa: CASSKGPQSRANVLTF
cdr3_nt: TGTGCCAGCAGCAAGGGGCCACAAAGTCGGGCCAACGTCCTGACTTTC

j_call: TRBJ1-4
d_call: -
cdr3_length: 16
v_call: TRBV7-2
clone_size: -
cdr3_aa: CASSPPRGGNNEKLFF
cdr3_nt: TGTGCCAGCAGCCCCCCACGCGGGGGGAATAATGAAAAACTGTTTTTT

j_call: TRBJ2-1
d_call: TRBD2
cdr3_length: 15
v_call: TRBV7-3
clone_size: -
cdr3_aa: CASSLIAGDYNEQFF
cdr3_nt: TGTGCCAGCAGCTTAATAGCGGGGGACTACAATGAGCAGTTCTTC

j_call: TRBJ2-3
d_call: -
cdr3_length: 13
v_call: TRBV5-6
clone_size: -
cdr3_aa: CASSLLGTDTQYF
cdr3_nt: TGTGCCAGCAGCTTGCTCGGAACAGATACGCAGTATTTT

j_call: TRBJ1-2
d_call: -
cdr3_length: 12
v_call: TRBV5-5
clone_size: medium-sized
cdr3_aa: CASSLDNYGYTF
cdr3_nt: TGTGCCAGCAGCTTGGATAACTATGGCTACACCTTC

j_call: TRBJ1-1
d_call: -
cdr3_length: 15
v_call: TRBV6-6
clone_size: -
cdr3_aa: CASSYPGRQNTEAFF
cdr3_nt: TGTGCCAGCAGTTACCCCGGGCGACAGAACACTGAAGCTTTCTTT

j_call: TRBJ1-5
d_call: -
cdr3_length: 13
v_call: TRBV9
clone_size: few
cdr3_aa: CASSVDISEPQHF
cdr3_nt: TGTGCCAGCAGCGTCGACATAAGTGAGCCCCAGCATTTT

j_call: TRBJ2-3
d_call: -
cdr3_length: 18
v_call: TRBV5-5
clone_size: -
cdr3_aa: CASSLLSRGGVLTDTQYF
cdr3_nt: TGTGCCAGCAGCCTACTATCTCGAGGAGGGGTTCTCACAGATACGCAGTATTTT

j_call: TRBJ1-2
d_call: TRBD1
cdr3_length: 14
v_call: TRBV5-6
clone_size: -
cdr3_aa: CASSAGTESYGYTF
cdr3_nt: TGTGCCAGCAGCGCCGGGACAGAGAGCTATGGCTACACCTTC

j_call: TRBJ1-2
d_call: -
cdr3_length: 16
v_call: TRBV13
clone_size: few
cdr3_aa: CASSLGRSDLNYGYTF
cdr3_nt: TGTGCCAGCAGCTTAGGCCGTAGCGACCTCAACTATGGCTACACCTTC

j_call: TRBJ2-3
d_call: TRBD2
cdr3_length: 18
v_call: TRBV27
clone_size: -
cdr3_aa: CASSAGTSGGAGTDTQYF
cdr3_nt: TGTGCCAGCAGTGCCGGGACTAGCGGGGGGGCCGGGACAGATACGCAGTATTTT

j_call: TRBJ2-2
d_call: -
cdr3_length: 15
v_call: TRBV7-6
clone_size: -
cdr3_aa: CASSFVGGDTGELFF
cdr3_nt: TGTGCCAGCAGCTTCGTAGGGGGGGACACCGGGGAGCTGTTTTTT

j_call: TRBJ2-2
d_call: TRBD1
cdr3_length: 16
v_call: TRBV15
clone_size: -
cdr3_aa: CATSTGQGAGTGELFF
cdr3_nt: TGTGCCACCAGCACGGGACAGGGGGCCGGCACCGGGGAGCTGTTTTTT

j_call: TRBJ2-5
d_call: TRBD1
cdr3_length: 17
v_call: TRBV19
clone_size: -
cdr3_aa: CASSIGTGGPLGETQYF
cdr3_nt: TGTGCCAGTAGTATCGGGACAGGGGGGCCCCTCGGGGAGACCCAGTACTTC

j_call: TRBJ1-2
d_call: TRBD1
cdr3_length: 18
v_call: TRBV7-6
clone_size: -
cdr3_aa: CASSLAPPNRGPDYGYTF
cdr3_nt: TGTGCCAGCAGCTTAGCTCCCCCCAACAGGGGGCCTGACTATGGCTACACCTTC

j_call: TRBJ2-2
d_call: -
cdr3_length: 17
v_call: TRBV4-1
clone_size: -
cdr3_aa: CASSHRSGTSGTGELFF
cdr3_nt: TGCGCCAGCAGCCACCGTTCTGGGACCTCGGGCACCGGGGAGCTGTTTTTT

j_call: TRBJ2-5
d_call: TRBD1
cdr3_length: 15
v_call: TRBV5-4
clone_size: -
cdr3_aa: CASSLEGQGLGTQYF
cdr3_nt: TGTGCCAGCAGCTTGGAGGGACAGGGGCTAGGGACCCAGTACTTC

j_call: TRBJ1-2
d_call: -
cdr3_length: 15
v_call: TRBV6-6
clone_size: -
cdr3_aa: CASTSSEGRDYGYTF
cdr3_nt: TGTGCCAGCACTTCATCAGAGGGGAGAGACTATGGCTACACCTTC

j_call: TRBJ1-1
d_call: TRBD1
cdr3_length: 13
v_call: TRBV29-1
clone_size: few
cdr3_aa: CSAQGTGNTEAFF
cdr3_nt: TGCAGCGCCCAGGGGACAGGGAACACTGAAGCTTTCTTT

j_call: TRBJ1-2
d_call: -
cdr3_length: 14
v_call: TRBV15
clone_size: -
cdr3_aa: CATSREGQGYGYTF
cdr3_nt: TGTGCCACCAGCAGAGAAGGGCAGGGATATGGCTACACCTTC

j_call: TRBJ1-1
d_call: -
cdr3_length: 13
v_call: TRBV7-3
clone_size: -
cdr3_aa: CASSLQANTEAFF
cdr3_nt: TGTGCCAGCAGCTTACAGGCTAACACTGAAGCTTTCTTT

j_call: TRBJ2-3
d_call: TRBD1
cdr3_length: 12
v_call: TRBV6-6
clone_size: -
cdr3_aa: CASRQGDYTQYF
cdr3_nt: TGTGCCAGCAGGCAGGGGGATTATACGCAGTATTTT

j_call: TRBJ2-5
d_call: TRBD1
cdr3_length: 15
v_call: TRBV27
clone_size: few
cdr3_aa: CASSLFQGAEETQYF
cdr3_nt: TGTGCCAGCAGTTTATTCCAGGGGGCTGAAGAGACCCAGTACTTC

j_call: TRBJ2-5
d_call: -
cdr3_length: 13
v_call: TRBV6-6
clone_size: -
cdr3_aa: CASSYWGEETQYF
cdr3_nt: TGTGCCAGCAGTTACTGGGGGGAAGAGACCCAGTACTTC

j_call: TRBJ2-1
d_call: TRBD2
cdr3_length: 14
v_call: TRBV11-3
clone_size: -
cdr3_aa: CASSLGGGYNEQFF
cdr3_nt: TGTGCCAGCAGCTTAGGCGGGGGCTACAATGAGCAGTTCTTC

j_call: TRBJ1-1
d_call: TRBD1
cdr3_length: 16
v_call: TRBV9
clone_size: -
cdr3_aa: CASSAAGGAELTEAFF
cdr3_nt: TGTGCCAGCAGCGCAGCAGGGGGCGCGGAATTGACTGAAGCTTTCTTT

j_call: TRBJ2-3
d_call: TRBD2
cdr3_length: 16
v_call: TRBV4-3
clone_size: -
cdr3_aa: CASSQDGGGSTDTQYF
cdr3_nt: TGCGCCAGCAGCCAGGACGGCGGGGGGAGCACAGATACGCAGTATTTT

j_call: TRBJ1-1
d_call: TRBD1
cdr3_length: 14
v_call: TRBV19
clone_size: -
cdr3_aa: CASRQGFTNTEAFF
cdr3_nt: TGTGCCAGTAGACAGGGGTTTACGAACACTGAAGCTTTCTTT

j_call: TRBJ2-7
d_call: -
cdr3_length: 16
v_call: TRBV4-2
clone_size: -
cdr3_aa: CASSPVIAGYGDEQYF
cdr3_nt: TGTGCCAGCAGCCCAGTGATCGCGGGGTATGGAGATGAGCAGTACTTC

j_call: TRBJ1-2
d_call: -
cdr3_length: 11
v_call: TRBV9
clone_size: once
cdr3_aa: CASSVEGGRTF
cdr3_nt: TGTGCCAGCAGCGTAGAGGGGGGAAGGACCTTC

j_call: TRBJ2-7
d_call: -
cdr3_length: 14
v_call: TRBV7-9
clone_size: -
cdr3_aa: CASSVLDGFYEQYF
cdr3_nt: TGTGCCAGCAGCGTCCTCGACGGATTTTACGAGCAGTACTTC

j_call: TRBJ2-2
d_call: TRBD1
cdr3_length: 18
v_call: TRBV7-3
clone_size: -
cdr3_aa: CASSLLRDRGWNTGELFF
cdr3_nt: TGTGCCAGCAGCTTACTCCGGGACAGGGGCTGGAACACCGGGGAGCTGTTTTTT

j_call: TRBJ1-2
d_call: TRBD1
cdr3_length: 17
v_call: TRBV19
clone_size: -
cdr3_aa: CATRAGTGIPLNYGYTF
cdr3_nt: TGTGCCACCAGGGCCGGGACAGGGATTCCTTTAAACTATGGCTACACCTTC

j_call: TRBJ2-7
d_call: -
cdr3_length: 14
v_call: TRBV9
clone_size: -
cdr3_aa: CASSAGPDGGEQYF
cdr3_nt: TGTGCCAGCAGCGCTGGACCAGATGGTGGCGAGCAGTACTTC

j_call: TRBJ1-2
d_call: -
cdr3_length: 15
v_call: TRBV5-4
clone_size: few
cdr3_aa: CASSLGVERPYGYTF
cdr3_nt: TGTGCCAGCAGCTTGGGGGTGGAAAGGCCGTATGGCTACACCTTC

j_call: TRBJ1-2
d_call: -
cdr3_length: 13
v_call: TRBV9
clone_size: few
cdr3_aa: CASSVALMSGYTF
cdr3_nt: TGTGCCAGCAGCGTAGCCCTAATGAGTGGCTACACCTTC

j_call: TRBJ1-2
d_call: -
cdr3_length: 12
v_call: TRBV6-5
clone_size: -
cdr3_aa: CASSYYGNGYTF
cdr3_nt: TGTGCCAGCAGTTACTACGGGAATGGCTACACCTTC

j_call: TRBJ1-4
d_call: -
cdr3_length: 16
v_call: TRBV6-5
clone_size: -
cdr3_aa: CASSYSTPTTNEKLFF
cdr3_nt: TGTGCCAGCAGTTACTCGACACCTACAACTAATGAAAAACTGTTTTTT

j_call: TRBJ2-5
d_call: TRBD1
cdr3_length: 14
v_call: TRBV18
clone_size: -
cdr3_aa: CASSPGTGQETQYF
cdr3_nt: TGTGCCAGCTCACCCGGGACAGGGCAAGAGACCCAGTACTTC

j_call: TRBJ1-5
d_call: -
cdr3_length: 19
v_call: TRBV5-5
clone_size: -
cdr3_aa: CASSSPGLRDRSDNQPQHF
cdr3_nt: TGTGCCAGCAGCTCCCCCGGATTAAGGGATAGGTCAGACAATCAGCCCCAGCATTTT

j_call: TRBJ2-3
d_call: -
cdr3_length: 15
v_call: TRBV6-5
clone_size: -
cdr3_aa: CASRRFSSGTDTQYF
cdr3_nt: TGTGCCAGCAGACGATTTAGCAGTGGCACAGATACGCAGTATTTT

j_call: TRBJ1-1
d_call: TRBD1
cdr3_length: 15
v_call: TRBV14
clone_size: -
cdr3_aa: CASSGQGALATEAFF
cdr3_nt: TGTGCCAGCAGCGGACAGGGGGCCTTGGCGACTGAAGCTTTCTTT

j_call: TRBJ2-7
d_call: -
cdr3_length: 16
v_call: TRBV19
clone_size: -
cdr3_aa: CASSIGASGHLYEQYF
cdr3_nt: TGTGCCAGTAGTATCGGGGCTTCGGGACATCTTTACGAGCAGTACTTC

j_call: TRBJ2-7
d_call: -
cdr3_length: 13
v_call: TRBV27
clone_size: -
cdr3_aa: CASSLLASREQYF
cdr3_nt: TGTGCCAGCAGTTTACTAGCTTCTCGCGAGCAGTACTTC

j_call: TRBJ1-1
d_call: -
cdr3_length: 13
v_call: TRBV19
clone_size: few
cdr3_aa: CASRPVGNTEAFF
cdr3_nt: TGTGCCAGTAGACCGGTGGGGAACACTGAAGCTTTCTTT

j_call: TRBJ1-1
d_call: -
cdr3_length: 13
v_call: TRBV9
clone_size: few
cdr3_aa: CASSLEMTTEAFF
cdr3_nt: TGTGCCAGCAGTCTGGAGATGACCACTGAAGCTTTCTTT

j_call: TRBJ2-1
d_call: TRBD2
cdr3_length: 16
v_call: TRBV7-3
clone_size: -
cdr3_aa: CASSSRAGTSGNEQFF
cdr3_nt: TGTGCCAGCAGCTCTAGGGCCGGGACTAGCGGGAATGAGCAGTTCTTC

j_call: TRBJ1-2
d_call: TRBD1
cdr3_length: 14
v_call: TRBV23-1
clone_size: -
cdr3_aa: CASSQGGQGYGYTF
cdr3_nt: TGCGCCAGCAGTCAAGGGGGACAGGGTTATGGCTACACCTTC